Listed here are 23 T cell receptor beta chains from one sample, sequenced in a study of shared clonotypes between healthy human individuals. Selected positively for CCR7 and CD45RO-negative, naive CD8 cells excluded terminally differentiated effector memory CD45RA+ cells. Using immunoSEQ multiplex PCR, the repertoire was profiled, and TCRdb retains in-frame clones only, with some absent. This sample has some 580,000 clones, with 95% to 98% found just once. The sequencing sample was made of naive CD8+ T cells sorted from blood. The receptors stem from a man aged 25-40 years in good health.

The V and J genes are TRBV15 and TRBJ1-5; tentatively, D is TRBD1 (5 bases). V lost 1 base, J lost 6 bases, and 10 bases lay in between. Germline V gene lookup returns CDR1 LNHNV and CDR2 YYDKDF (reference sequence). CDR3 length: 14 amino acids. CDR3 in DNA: TGTGCCACCAGCAGAGTAGGGGTGGCTCAGCCCCAGCATTTT. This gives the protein CATSRVGVAQPQHF.

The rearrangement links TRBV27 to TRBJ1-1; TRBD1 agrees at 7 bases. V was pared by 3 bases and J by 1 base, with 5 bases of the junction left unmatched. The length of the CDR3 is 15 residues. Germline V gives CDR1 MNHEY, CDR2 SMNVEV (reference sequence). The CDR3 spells CASSFSRQGNTEAFF. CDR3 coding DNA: TGTGCCAGCAGTTTCTCTCGACAGGGGAACACTGAAGCTTTCTTT.

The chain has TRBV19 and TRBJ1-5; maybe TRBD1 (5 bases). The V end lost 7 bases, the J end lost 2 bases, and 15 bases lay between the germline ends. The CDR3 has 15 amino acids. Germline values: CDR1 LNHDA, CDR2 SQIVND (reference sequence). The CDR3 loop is CASTNLGEGNQPQHF. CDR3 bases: TGTGCCAGTACTAATCTAGGGGAGGGCAATCAGCCCCAGCATTTT.

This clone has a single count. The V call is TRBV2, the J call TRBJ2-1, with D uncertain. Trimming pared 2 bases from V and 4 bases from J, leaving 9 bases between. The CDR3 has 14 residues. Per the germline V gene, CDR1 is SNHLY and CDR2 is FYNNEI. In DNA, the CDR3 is TGTGCCAGCAGTGAAAGTAACAGATACAATGAGCAGTTCTTC. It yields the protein CASSESNRYNEQFF.

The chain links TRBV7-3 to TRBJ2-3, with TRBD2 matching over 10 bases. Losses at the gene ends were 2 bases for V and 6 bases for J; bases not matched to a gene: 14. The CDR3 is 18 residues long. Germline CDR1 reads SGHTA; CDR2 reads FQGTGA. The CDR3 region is CASSLGPTLAGVFDTQYF. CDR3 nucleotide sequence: TGTGCCAGCAGCTTAGGGCCCACCCTAGCGGGAGTGTTCGATACGCAGTATTTT. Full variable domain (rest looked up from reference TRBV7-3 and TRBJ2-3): GAGVSQTPSNKVTEKGKYVELRCDPISGHTALYWYRQSLGQGPEFLIYFQGTGAADDSGLPNDRFFAVRPEGSVSTLKIQRTERGDSAVYLCASSLGPTLAGVFDTQYFGPGTRLTVL.

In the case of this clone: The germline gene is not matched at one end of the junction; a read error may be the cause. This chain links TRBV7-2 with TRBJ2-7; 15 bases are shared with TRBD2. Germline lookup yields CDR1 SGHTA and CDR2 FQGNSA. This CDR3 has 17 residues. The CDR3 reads CASSPGTSGRSSDEQYF. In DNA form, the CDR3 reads TGTGCCAGCAGCCCAGGGACTAGCGGGAGGAGCTCCGACGAGCAGTACTTC.

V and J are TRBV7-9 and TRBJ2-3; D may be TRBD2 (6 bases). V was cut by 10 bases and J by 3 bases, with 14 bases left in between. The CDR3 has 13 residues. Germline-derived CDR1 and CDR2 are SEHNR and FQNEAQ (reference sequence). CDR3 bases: TGTGCCACCCAAAGGGAGGCAACAGATACGCAGTATTTT. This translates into CATQREATDTQYF.

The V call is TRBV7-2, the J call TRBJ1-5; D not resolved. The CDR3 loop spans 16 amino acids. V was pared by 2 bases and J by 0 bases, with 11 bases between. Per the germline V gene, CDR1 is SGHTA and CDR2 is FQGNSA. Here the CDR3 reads CASSLSGPNSNQPQHF. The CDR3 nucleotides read TGTGCCAGCAGCTTATCTGGACCAAATAGCAATCAGCCCCAGCATTTT.

CDR3 sequence (DNA): TGCGCCAGCAGCTTGGGGGGCCGGGGCAAGAACACCGGGGAGCTGTTTTTT. Residues: CASSLGGRGKNTGELFF. The rearrangement uses TRBV5-1 and TRBJ2-2; D may be TRBD1 or TRBD2 (5 bases each). CDR1 is SGHRS, CDR2 YFSETQ, per germline. V lost 0 bases and J 1 base, leaving 13 bases between the germline ends. This CDR3 is built from 17 residues.

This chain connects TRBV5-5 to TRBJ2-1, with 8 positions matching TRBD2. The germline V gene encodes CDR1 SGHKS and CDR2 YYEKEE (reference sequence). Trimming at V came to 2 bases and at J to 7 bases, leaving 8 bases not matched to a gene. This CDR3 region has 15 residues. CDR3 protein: CASSFSAGVTNEQFF. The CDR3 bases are TGTGCCAGCAGCTTTTCAGCGGGAGTAACTAATGAGCAGTTCTTC.

CDR3 sequence (DNA): TGTGCCAGAAGCTTGGGGGACGGACTCCCCTACGAGCAGTACTTC. It is translated as CARSLGDGLPYEQYF. The V gene is TRBV5-3, the J gene TRBJ2-7; D tentatively reads TRBD1 or TRBD2 (5 bases each). TRBV5-3 is known as an ORF, though its function is uncertain. Trimming shortened V by 0 bases and J by 2 bases, and 12 bases separated the two germline ends. The CDR3 is 15 residues long.

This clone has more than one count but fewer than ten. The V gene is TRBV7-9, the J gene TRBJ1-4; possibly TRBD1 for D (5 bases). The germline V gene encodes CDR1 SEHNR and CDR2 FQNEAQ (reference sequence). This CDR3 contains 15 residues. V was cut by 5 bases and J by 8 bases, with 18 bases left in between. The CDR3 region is CASSLGPTRGEKLFF. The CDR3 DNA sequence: TGTGCCAGCAGCCTGGGACCTACTCGGGGCGAAAAACTGTTTTTT. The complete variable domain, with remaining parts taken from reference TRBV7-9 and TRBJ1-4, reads DTGVSQNPRHKITKRGQNVTFRCDPISEHNRLYWYRQTLGQGPEFLTYFQNEAQLEKSRLLSDRFSAERPKGSFSTLEIQRTEQGDSAMYLCASSLGPTRGEKLFFGSGTQLSVL.

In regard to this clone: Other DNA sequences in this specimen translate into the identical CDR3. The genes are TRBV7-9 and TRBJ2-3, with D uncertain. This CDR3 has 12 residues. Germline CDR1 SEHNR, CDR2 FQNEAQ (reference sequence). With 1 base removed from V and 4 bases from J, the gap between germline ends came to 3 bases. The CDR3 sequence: CASSLGADTQYF. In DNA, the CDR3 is TGTGCCAGCAGCTTAGGGGCAGATACGCAGTATTTT.

The CDR3 loop reads CALLWGGGETQYF. For the CDR3, the DNA is TGTGCCCTCCTGTGGGGGGGAGGGGAGACCCAGTACTTC. The chain carries TRBV6-1 and TRBJ2-5; 7 nucleotides match TRBD2. Germline V lookup: CDR1 MNHNS, CDR2 SASEGT. Trimming at V came to 11 bases and at J to 5 bases, leaving 11 bases not matched to a gene. The CDR3 runs to 13 residues.

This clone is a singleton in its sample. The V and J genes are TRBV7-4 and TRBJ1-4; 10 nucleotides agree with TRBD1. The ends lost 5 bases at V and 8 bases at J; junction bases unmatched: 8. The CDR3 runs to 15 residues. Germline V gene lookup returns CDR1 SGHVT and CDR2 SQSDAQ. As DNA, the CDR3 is TGTGCCAGCAGCCCCGACAGGGGGCGTAAAGAAAAACTGTTTTTT. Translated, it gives CASSPDRGRKEKLFF. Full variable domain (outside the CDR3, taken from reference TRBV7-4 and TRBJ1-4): GAGVSQSPRYKVAKRGRDVALRCDSISGHVTLYWYRQTLGQGSEVLTYSQSDAQRDKSGRPSGRFSAERPERSVSTLKIQRTEQGDSAVYLCASSPDRGRKEKLFFGSGTQLSVL.

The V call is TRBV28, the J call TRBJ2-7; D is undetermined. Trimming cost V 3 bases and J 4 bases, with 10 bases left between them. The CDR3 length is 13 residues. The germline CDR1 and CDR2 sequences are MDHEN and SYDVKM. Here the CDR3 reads CASSFPLNYEQYF. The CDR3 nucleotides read TGTGCCAGCAGTTTCCCTCTTAATTACGAGCAGTACTTC.

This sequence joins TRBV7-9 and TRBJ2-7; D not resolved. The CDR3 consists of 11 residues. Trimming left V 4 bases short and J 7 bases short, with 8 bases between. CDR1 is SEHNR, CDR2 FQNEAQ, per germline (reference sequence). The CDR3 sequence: CASSYSLEQYF. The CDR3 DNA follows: TGTGCCAGCAGCTACAGCCTAGAGCAGTACTTC.

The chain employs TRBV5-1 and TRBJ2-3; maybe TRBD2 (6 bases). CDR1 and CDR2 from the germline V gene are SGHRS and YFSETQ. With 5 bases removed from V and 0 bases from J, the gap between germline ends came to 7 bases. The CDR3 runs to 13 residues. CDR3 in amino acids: CASRGLSTDTQYF. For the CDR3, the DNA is TGCGCCAGCAGGGGACTTAGCACAGATACGCAGTATTTT.

CDR3 nucleotide sequence: TGTGCCAGCAGCCCCTTAGCGGGGATGGGGTTCGATGAGCAGTTCTTC. Translated, it gives CASSPLAGMGFDEQFF. The rearrangement joins TRBV7-2 to TRBJ2-1; TRBD2 aligns across 8 bases. V was pared by 5 bases and J by 8 bases, with 14 bases of the junction left unmatched. The germline V gene encodes CDR1 SGHTA and CDR2 FQGNSA. This CDR3 comprises 16 residues.

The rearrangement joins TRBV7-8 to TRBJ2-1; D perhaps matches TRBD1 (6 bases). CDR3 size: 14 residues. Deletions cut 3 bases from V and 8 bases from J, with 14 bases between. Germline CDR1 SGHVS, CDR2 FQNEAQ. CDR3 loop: CASSLRQAFDEQFF. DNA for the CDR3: TGTGCCAGCAGCTTGAGACAGGCGTTCGATGAGCAGTTCTTC.

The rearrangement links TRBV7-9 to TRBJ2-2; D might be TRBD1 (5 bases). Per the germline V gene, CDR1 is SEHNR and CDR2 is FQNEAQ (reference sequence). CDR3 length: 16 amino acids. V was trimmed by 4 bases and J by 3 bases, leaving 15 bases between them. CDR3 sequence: CASSSRPTEDTGELFF. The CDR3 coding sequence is TGTGCCAGCAGCTCGAGGCCGACAGAAGACACCGGGGAGCTGTTTTTT.

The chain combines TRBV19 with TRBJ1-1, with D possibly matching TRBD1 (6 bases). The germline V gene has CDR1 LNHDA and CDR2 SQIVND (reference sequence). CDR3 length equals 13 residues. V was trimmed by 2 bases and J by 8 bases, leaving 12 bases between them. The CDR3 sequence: CASSILGGREAFF. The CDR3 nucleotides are TGTGCCAGTAGTATACTCGGGGGCAGGGAAGCTTTCTTT.

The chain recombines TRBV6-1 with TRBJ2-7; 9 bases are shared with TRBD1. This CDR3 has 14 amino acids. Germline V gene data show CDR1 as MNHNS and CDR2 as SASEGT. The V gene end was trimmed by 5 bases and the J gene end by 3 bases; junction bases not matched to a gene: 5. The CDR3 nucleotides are TGTGCCAGCAGTCCACAGGGGGCTTTCTACGAGCAGTACTTC. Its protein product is CASSPQGAFYEQYF.